This entry lists 22 T cell receptor beta chains sequenced from one sample in a study of blood T cells in healthy people across ages. Primed by a sample-barcoded 5' primer and a J-beta primer mix, a second PCR proceeded for 7 to 11 cycles. TCRdb re-analysed the 5' RACE reads in MiXCR, keeping a single row per CDR3 protein. The sample includes 850,000 to 1,100,000 distinct CDR3 sequences, around two fifths of them seen just once. The sequenced sample was blood. These receptors were collected from a man younger than 30 in good health.

This clonotype was detected only a few times. The chain recombines TRBV20-1 with TRBJ1-4, with 9 positions matching TRBD1. Germline V gene lookup returns CDR1 DFQATT and CDR2 SNEGSKA (reference sequence). This CDR3 has 15 residues. The trim removed 4 bases at V and 10 bases at J, leaving 13 bases unmatched. DNA of the CDR3: TGCAGTGCTATCCCAACAGGGGGCTGGGTAGGAAAACTGTTTTTT. This codes for CSAIPTGGWVGKLFF.

This clonotype appeared a few times. The chain carries TRBV12-3 or TRBV12-4 and TRBJ1-1; 8 bases agree with TRBD1. The CDR3 runs to 15 residues. With V trimmed by 5 bases and J by 0 bases, 5 bases remained unmatched. The CDR3 protein is CASSEDRGMNTEAFF. In nucleotides, the CDR3 is TGTGCCAGCAGTGAAGACAGGGGAATGAACACTGAAGCTTTCTTT.

The V gene is TRBV5-1, the J gene TRBJ2-3; tentative D call: TRBD2 (5 bases). The CDR3 is 14 residues long. Trimming left V 4 bases short and J 5 bases short, with 14 bases between. Germline values: CDR1 SGHRS, CDR2 YFSETQ. CDR3 sequence (DNA): TGCGCCAGCAGCGTGAAGGAGGTGGGAGATACGCAGTATTTT. Protein: CASSVKEVGDTQYF.

This clonotype was counted only a few times. This rearrangement joins TRBV20-1 to TRBJ2-3; 8 nucleotides match TRBD1. V lost 5 bases, J lost 3 bases, and 10 bases stayed unmatched. There are 15 residues in the CDR3. The germline CDR1 and CDR2 sequences are DFQATT and SNEGSKA (reference sequence). CDR3 in amino acids: CSAEDWTGRTDTQYF. The CDR3 nucleotides are TGCAGTGCTGAGGATTGGACAGGGAGGACAGATACGCAGTATTTT.

This clonotype has more than one count but fewer than ten. This chain uses TRBV7-2 with TRBJ1-5; D not resolved. V lost 1 base and J 7 bases, leaving 8 bases between the germline ends. The length of the CDR3 is 13 residues. CDR1 SGHTA and CDR2 FQGNSA come from the germline V gene. The CDR3 sequence is CASSLVDRQPQHF. The CDR3 region has the DNA TGTGCCAGCAGCTTAGTAGATAGGCAGCCCCAGCATTTT.

This clonotype was detected a few times. V usage is TRBV6-6 and J usage is TRBJ2-3; 15 bases agree with TRBD2. Germline values: CDR1 MNHNY, CDR2 SVGAGI (reference sequence). The CDR3 length is 17 residues. Unmatched junction bases numbered 9, after V lost 6 bases and J lost 5 bases. CDR3 bases: TGTGCCAGCAGAACGCCGGGACTAGCGGGGGGAGGAGATACGCAGTATTTT. Residues: CASRTPGLAGGGDTQYF.

The chain employs TRBV6-6 and TRBJ1-1; D unresolved. The CDR3 contains 12 residues. Trimming removed 10 bases from V and 1 base from J, with 10 bases in between. CDR1 MNHNY and CDR2 SVGAGI come from the germline V gene (reference sequence). CDR3 protein: CATDNGNTEAFF. CDR3 coding DNA: TGTGCCACCGACAACGGGAACACTGAAGCTTTCTTT.

In regard to this clonotype: Its ends do not fully match the called genes, so a read error is possible. The chain employs TRBV3-1 and TRBJ1-1, with D uncertain. The length of the CDR3 is 15 residues. Germline V gives CDR1 LGHDT, CDR2 YNNKEL (reference sequence). Here the CDR3 DNA reads TGTGCCAGCAGCCAAGGCTTGACGATGAACGCTGAAGCTTTCTTT. This gives the protein CASSQGLTMNAEAFF.

This clonotype was observed a few times. The junction departs from the called germline gene at one end, perhaps through a read error. The V and J genes are TRBV6-5 and TRBJ1-1; D unclear. CDR3 length: 13 amino acids. The germline gives CDR1 MNHEY, CDR2 SVGAGI. DNA of the CDR3: TGTGCCAGCAGTGACTCCCAACAGCGTGAAGCTTTCTTT. Its protein product is CASSDSQQREAFF.

The rearrangement uses TRBV4-3 and TRBJ2-1; TRBD2 matches at 8 bases. Per germline, CDR1 LGHNA and CDR2 YSLEER. The CDR3 is made up of 17 amino acids. V shed 4 bases, J shed 6 bases, and the junction held 14 bases outside the gene matches. The chain's CDR3 is CASSPNHARTSPNEQFF. The DNA of the CDR3 is TGCGCCAGCAGCCCCAATCACGCCCGGACTAGCCCCAATGAGCAGTTCTTC.

The chain joins TRBV12-3 or TRBV12-4 to TRBJ1-4, with D tentatively TRBD1 (5 bases). Trimming shortened V by 7 bases and J by 2 bases, and 11 bases separated the two germline ends. This CDR3 region has 14 residues. CDR3 loop: CASNIRATNEKLFF. CDR3 DNA: TGTGCCAGCAACATCAGGGCGACTAATGAAAAACTGTTTTTT.

V is TRBV10-3 and J is TRBJ1-1; D remains unclear. Looked up from germline, CDR1 is ENHRY and CDR2 is SYGVKD. CDR3 length: 13 amino acids. Trimming cost V 4 bases and J 2 bases, with 8 bases left between them. Written as DNA, the CDR3 is TGTGCCATCAGTGGGGCAAAAAACACTGAAGCTTTCTTT. As protein: CAISGAKNTEAFF.

The chain uses TRBV14 and TRBJ2-1, with 9 bases fitting TRBD1. V trimming: 4 bases; J trimming: 7 bases; junction bases outside the gene matches: 11. The CDR3 length is 16 residues. CDR1 and CDR2 (germline): SGHDN, FVKESK. The CDR3 bases are TGTGCCAGCAGCCCAGAACAGGGGGCTGGGCGTAATGAGCAGTTCTTC. Amino acid sequence: CASSPEQGAGRNEQFF.

The J gene is TRBJ2-3, the V gene TRBV20-1; D possibly corresponds to TRBD2 (6 bases). The germline gives CDR1 DFQATT, CDR2 SNEGSKA (reference sequence). V was pared by 2 bases and J by 4 bases, with 19 bases between. The CDR3 consists of 16 residues. CDR3 DNA: TGCAGTGCTAGACCCCTGGGCGGGGAAAGGGCAGATACGCAGTATTTT. Translation gives CSARPLGGERADTQYF.

This chain joins TRBV9 and TRBJ1-4; D remains unclear. The CDR3 contains 13 residues. Germline lookup yields CDR1 SGDLS and CDR2 YYNGEE. Trimming took off 0 bases at V and 6 bases at J, with 6 bases between the two ends. This chain's CDR3 is CASSVGRHEKLFF. The CDR3 region has the DNA TGTGCCAGCAGCGTAGGGAGGCATGAAAAACTGTTTTTT.

V gene TRBV7-9 combines with J gene TRBJ1-4; TRBD1 agrees at 8 bases. The CDR3 has 15 residues. Germline assignment: CDR1 SEHNR and CDR2 FQNEAQ (reference sequence). Germline trimming cut 2 bases from V and 6 bases from J; bases unmatched to any gene: 5. CDR3 sequence reads: CASSLLTGADEKLFF. The DNA for the CDR3 is TGTGCCAGCAGCTTACTGACAGGGGCGGATGAAAAACTGTTTTTT.

In its sample, this clonotype was seen a few times. The chain combines TRBV7-2 with TRBJ1-6; D is perhaps TRBD1 (6 bases). The CDR3 loop spans 15 amino acids. Germline loops: CDR1 SGHTA, CDR2 FQGNSA. Trimming left V 5 bases short and J 7 bases short, with 15 bases between. The CDR3 bases are TGTGCCAGCAGCCAGGAGGGGGTGGTAAATTCACCCCTCCACTTT. Translating it yields CASSQEGVVNSPLHF.

There are a few counts of this clonotype. V and J are TRBV6-2 or TRBV6-3 and TRBJ2-1; the match to TRBD2 covers 13 bases. V gave up 2 bases and J gave up 0 bases; unmatched junction bases: 4. The CDR3 sequence is 18 residues long. CDR1 and CDR2 (germline): MNHEY, SVGEGT. The CDR3 nucleotides are TGTGCCAGCAGTTACACGGGACTAGCGGGGTCCTCCTACAATGAGCAGTTCTTC. This sequence encodes CASSYTGLAGSSYNEQFF.

The chain uses TRBV4-1 and TRBJ1-2; 7 positions agree with TRBD1. The CDR3 covers 16 residues. Trimming removed 4 bases from V and 6 bases from J; junction bases left unmatched: 14. Germline values: CDR1 MGHRA, CDR2 YSYEKL. The CDR3 is CASSPGLRGPRHGYTF. For the CDR3, the DNA is TGCGCCAGCAGCCCAGGACTGAGGGGGCCCCGGCATGGCTACACCTTC.

This clonotype occurred many times. The V and J genes are TRBV18 and TRBJ2-5; D possibly corresponds to TRBD1 (5 bases). CDR1 and CDR2 (germline): KGHSH, LQKENI. There are 15 residues in the CDR3. The V end lost 2 bases, the J end lost 5 bases, and 15 bases lay between the germline ends. CDR3 sequence (DNA): TGTGCCAGCTCACCAAGAACAGGCAAGACGGAGACCCAGTACTTC. It is translated as CASSPRTGKTETQYF.

This clonotype was seen only once. At one of its ends the junction is not consistent with the germline gene, which may arise from a read error. The CDR3 region has the DNA TGTGCCAACAGCTTAGGCGGGGCCGAGCAGTACTTC. It translates to CANSLGGAEQYF. V and J are TRBV7-2 and TRBJ2-7; D is perhaps TRBD2 (6 bases). Germline V gene sequence: CDR1 SGHTA, CDR2 FQGNSA. This CDR3 is built from 12 residues.

This chain joins TRBV6-5 and TRBJ1-6; 7 bases fit TRBD1. The junction had 3 bases not matched to a gene; V was cut back by 0 bases and J by 7 bases. From germline, CDR1 is MNHEY and CDR2 SVGAGI. The CDR3 loop spans 15 amino acids. CDR3 sequence (DNA): TGTGCCAGCAGTTACTCCGGGACAGAAAATTCACCCCTCCACTTT. Translating gives CASSYSGTENSPLHF.